These 17 T cell receptor beta chains came from one sample sequenced in a study of blood T cells in healthy people across ages. Combining a sample-barcoded 5' primer with a J-beta primer mix, a second PCR ran for roughly 7 to 12 cycles. TCRdb re-derived calls from the 5' RACE reads in MiXCR, one entry per CDR3 protein. This sample has almost 800,000 distinct CDR3 sequences, with 55% to 75% found just once. Sequenced sample: blood. The receptors were sampled from a man aged 25-40 years in good health.

The chain joins TRBV24-1 to TRBJ2-7; TRBD1 agrees at 8 bases. The assigned J gene may be wrong: the sequence end matches TRBJ2-5 better. The CDR3 consists of 15 residues. The germline V gene has CDR1 KGHDR and CDR2 SFDVKD. This CDR3 is CATSVGTGRQETQYF. Written as DNA, the CDR3 is TGTGCCACCAGTGTAGGGACAGGTAGACAAGAGACCCAGTACTTC.

The chain carries TRBV7-8 and TRBJ2-5; 8 bases line up with TRBD1. Germline assignment: CDR1 SGHVS and CDR2 FQNEAQ. The CDR3 runs 16 residues. V trimming: 5 bases; J trimming: 2 bases; junction bases outside the gene matches: 10. The CDR3 DNA is TGTGCCAGCAGCAGGGAGGACAGGGCCCGTCAAGAGACCCAGTACTTC. Its protein product is CASSREDRARQETQYF.

As regards this clonotype: Mismatch with germline at one junction end may stem from a read error. The chain joins TRBV5-1 to TRBJ2-7, with TRBD2 matching 10 bases. The CDR3 extends over 15 amino acids. Germline loops: CDR1 SGHRS, CDR2 YFSETQ. The CDR3 coding sequence is TGCACCAGCAGTTACCTAGCGGGAGTCTCCTACGAGCAGTACTTC. The encoded protein is CTSSYLAGVSYEQYF.

The chain combines TRBV6-5 with TRBJ2-7, with D perhaps assigned TRBD1 or TRBD2 (5 bases each). The assigned J gene may be wrong: the sequence end matches TRBJ2-5 better. The CDR3 sequence is 13 residues long. The germline V gene has CDR1 MNHEY and CDR2 SVGAGI. The CDR3 DNA is TGTGCCAGCAGGGGGACCGTTGTAGAGACCCAGTACTTC. It yields the protein CASRGTVVETQYF.

The chain employs TRBV20-1 and TRBJ2-1; 9 bases line up with TRBD2. The germline V gene has CDR1 DFQATT and CDR2 SNEGSKA (reference sequence). With V trimmed by 1 base and J by 7 bases, 11 bases remained unmatched. This CDR3 has 16 amino acids. The CDR3 region has the DNA TGCAGTGCTAGAGCTGGGGCTAGCGGGACCCGTAATGAGCAGTTCTTC. Residues: CSARAGASGTRNEQFF.

This chain joins TRBV20-1 and TRBJ1-5; tentatively, D is TRBD1 (6 bases). The V end lost 6 bases, the J end lost 4 bases, and 16 bases lay between the germline ends. Germline CDR1 DFQATT, CDR2 SNEGSKA (reference sequence). The CDR3 runs 14 residues. The CDR3 here is CSAHPDSLNQPQHF. CDR3 DNA: TGCAGTGCACATCCGGACAGCCTAAATCAGCCCCAGCATTTT.

The V and J genes are TRBV30 and TRBJ2-5; tentative D call: TRBD2 (5 bases). V was trimmed by 5 bases and J by 5 bases, leaving 15 bases between them. Germline values: CDR1 GTSNPN, CDR2 SVGIG (reference sequence). The CDR3 is 13 residues long. Here the CDR3 DNA reads TGTGCCTGGGGGAGCGGAGTAAGGGAGACCCAGTACTTC. Protein product: CAWGSGVRETQYF.

There are a few counts of this clonotype. The chain is built from TRBV7-2 and TRBJ2-7, with TRBD2 matching over 8 bases. There are 14 residues in the CDR3. The junction had 11 bases not matched to a gene; V was cut back by 11 bases and J by 2 bases. Germline-derived CDR1 and CDR2 are SGHTA and FQGNSA. The CDR3 here is CASRTGLETYEQYF. The CDR3 coding sequence is TGTGCCTCCAGAACGGGACTAGAGACCTACGAGCAGTACTTC.

The genes are TRBV12-3 or TRBV12-4 and TRBJ1-5, with D possibly matching TRBD1 (6 bases). The V end was cut by 1 base, the J end by 4 bases, with 11 bases between. CDR3 size: 15 residues. CDR3 sequence reads: CASSLGQGLNQPQHF. Here the CDR3 DNA reads TGTGCCAGCAGTTTAGGCCAGGGGTTGAATCAGCCCCAGCATTTT.

The rearrangement uses TRBV7-2 and TRBJ2-3, with D unclear. Looked up from germline, CDR1 is SGHTA and CDR2 is FQGNSA. The CDR3 length is 13 residues. V lost 5 bases and J 6 bases, leaving 12 bases between the germline ends. The CDR3 here is CASSAPWADTQYF. CDR3 in DNA: TGTGCCAGCAGCGCTCCTTGGGCTGATACGCAGTATTTT.

The chain couples TRBV27 to TRBJ1-4; D gene uncertain. Per the germline V gene, CDR1 is MNHEY and CDR2 is SMNVEV (reference sequence). V was pared by 3 bases and J by 8 bases, with 7 bases between. This CDR3 region has 12 residues. CDR3 region: CASSFSGEKLFF. The CDR3 DNA reads as TGTGCCAGCAGTTTTTCGGGAGAAAAACTGTTTTTT. Full variable domain (outside the CDR3, taken from reference TRBV27 and TRBJ1-4): EAQVTQNPRYLITVTGKKLTVTCSQNMNHEYMSWYRQDPGLGLRQIYYSMNVEVTDKGDVPEGYKVSRKEKRNFPLILESPSPNQTSLYFCASSFSGEKLFFGSGTQLSVL.

The rearrangement joins TRBV7-9 to TRBJ2-5; 9 bases map to TRBD1. Germline-derived CDR1 and CDR2 are SEHNR and FQNEAQ (reference sequence). This CDR3 spans 16 amino acids. V gave up 1 base and J gave up 3 bases; unmatched junction bases: 6. The CDR3 DNA follows: TGTGCCAGCAGCTTAGGTACAGGGGGCGCAGAAGAGACCCAGTACTTC. It is translated as CASSLGTGGAEETQYF. The full variable domain, with the rest looked up from reference TRBV7-9 and TRBJ2-5, is DTGVSQNPRHKITKRGQNVTFRCDPISEHNRLYWYRQTLGQGPEFLTYFQNEAQLEKSRLLSDRFSAERPKGSFSTLEIQRTEQGDSAMYLCASSLGTGGAEETQYFGPGTRLLVL.

V and J are TRBV12-3 or TRBV12-4 and TRBJ2-7; D not certain. V lost 5 bases and J lost 4, with 9 bases in between. The CDR3 spans 12 residues. The CDR3: CASSMKVYEQYF. The CDR3 bases are TGTGCCAGCAGTATGAAGGTTTACGAGCAGTACTTC.

The J gene is TRBJ2-5, the V gene TRBV3-1; TRBD2 agrees at 9 bases. CDR3 length: 15 residues. Per germline, CDR1 LGHDT and CDR2 YNNKEL (reference sequence). V dropped 3 bases and J dropped 11; count of bases not matched to a gene: 13. The CDR3: CASSHLAGRRNEQYF. As DNA, the CDR3 is TGTGCCAGCAGCCACCTAGCGGGGAGGCGCAATGAGCAGTACTTC.

The chain uses TRBV25-1 and TRBJ2-5; 11 bases are shared with TRBD1. Per germline, CDR1 MGHDK and CDR2 SYGVNS. The J segment lost 5 bases and the V segment lost 8 bases, leaving 13 bases of the junction unmatched. The CDR3 runs to 16 residues. The CDR3 here is CASSRGGQGVGETQYF. The CDR3 coding sequence is TGTGCCAGCTCCAGAGGGGGACAGGGGGTGGGCGAGACCCAGTACTTC.

This rearrangement joins TRBV11-1 to TRBJ2-4; 10 bases line up with TRBD2. The assigned J gene may be wrong: the sequence end matches TRBJ2-7 better. CDR3 size: 16 residues. Per the germline V gene, CDR1 is SGHAT and CDR2 is FQDESV (reference sequence). CDR3 in DNA: TGTGCCAGCAGCTTAGCCCAGGCGAGCGGGAGGGGCGAGCAGTACTTC. Protein product: CASSLAQASGRGEQYF.

The chain uses TRBV2 and TRBJ2-5, with TRBD2 as a possible D gene (7 bases). This CDR3 region has 14 residues. The germline gives CDR1 SNHLY, CDR2 FYNNEI. V was cut by 10 bases and J by 1 base, with 16 bases left in between. CDR3 residues: CATGTLAIQETQYF. CDR3 DNA: TGTGCCACCGGGACACTAGCGATCCAAGAGACCCAGTACTTC.